The 25 T cell receptor beta chains below all came from one sample that was sequenced in a study of T cell changes during pregnancy in multiple sclerosis. Produced via immunoSEQ multiplex PCR; TCRdb's table is partial and in-frame only. This sample has tens of thousands of clones, with about 91% found just once. The specimen comprised peripheral blood, sampled in the first trimester of pregnancy. Source of these receptors: a female donor in good health, enrolled as a control in a pregnancy study.

The CDR3 sequence: CASSQDVLAGGAYNEQFF. CDR3 DNA sequence: TGTGCCAGCAGCCAAGACGTCCTAGCGGGGGGCGCCTACAATGAGCAGTTCTTC. The rearrangement links TRBV14 to TRBJ2-1, with 11 bases aligning to TRBD2. CDR3 length: 18 residues. Germline V gene sequence: CDR1 SGHDN, CDR2 FVKESK. Trimming cost V 0 bases and J 2 bases; bases outside gene matches: 6.

The chain combines TRBV6-6 with TRBJ1-2, with a weak D call TRBD1 (5 bases). Trimming removed 9 bases at V and 4 bases at J, with 9 bases between. There are 11 residues in the CDR3. Germline CDR1 reads MNHNY; CDR2 reads SVGAGI (reference sequence). CDR3 in amino acids: CASQGSYGYTF. The CDR3 DNA follows: TGTGCCAGTCAGGGCAGCTATGGCTACACCTTC.

This clone has a single count. The rearrangement uses TRBV6-6 and TRBJ1-6, with 7 bases identical to TRBD1. Germline values: CDR1 MNHNY, CDR2 SVGAGI (reference sequence). The CDR3 length is 16 residues. Trimming cost V 2 bases and J 4 bases; bases outside gene matches: 5. The DNA of the CDR3 is TGTGCCAGCAGTTACGCAGGGGACAGTTATAATTCACCCCTCCACTTT. Its translation is CASSYAGDSYNSPLHF.

The chain has TRBV6-5 and TRBJ2-1; 12 bases line up with TRBD2. This CDR3 spans 14 amino acids. In germline, CDR1 is MNHEY, CDR2 SVGAGI. V lost 6 bases to trimming and J lost 15 bases; unmatched junction nucleotides: 12. The CDR3, as DNA: TGTGCCAGCAGCCCCGGGACTAGCGGGTCACCCCCGTTCTTC. Translating gives CASSPGTSGSPPFF.

This clone was seen only once. The rearrangement uses TRBV4-2 and TRBJ2-1; 9 positions match TRBD1. Per the germline V gene, CDR1 is LGHNA and CDR2 is YNFKEQ. The CDR3 runs 14 residues. With 5 bases clipped from V and 8 bases from J, the junction kept 7 bases outside the gene matches. CDR3 amino acids: CASSYPGQGYEQFF. As DNA, the CDR3 is TGTGCCAGCAGCTACCCGGGACAGGGCTATGAGCAGTTCTTC.

The rearrangement joins TRBV5-1 to TRBJ1-2; D not certain. The CDR3 has 16 amino acids. Germline CDR1 is SGHRS and CDR2 is YFSETQ. V was cut by 0 bases and J by 6 bases, with 18 bases left in between. Here the CDR3 reads CASSLDAPEGMDGYTF. CDR3 sequence (DNA): TGCGCCAGCAGCTTGGACGCCCCAGAGGGAATGGATGGCTACACCTTC.

Concerning this clone: Mismatch with germline at one junction end may stem from a read error. This chain uses TRBV7-6 with TRBJ2-3; tentative D call: TRBD1 (5 bases). This CDR3 comprises 13 residues. In germline, CDR1 is SGHVS, CDR2 FNYEAQ. The CDR3 sequence is CASSLGGTDTQYF. For the CDR3, the DNA is TGTGCCAGCAGCTTAGGGGGCACGGATACGCAGTATTTT.

The V gene is TRBV18, the J gene TRBJ2-2; TRBD1 matches 9 bases. Germline CDR1 and CDR2: KGHSH and LQKENI. The CDR3 is 15 amino acids. V was clipped by 6 bases and J by 3 bases; unmatched bases: 5. The CDR3 DNA reads TGTGCCAGCTCCCCCGGGACAGGGTACACCGGGGAGCTGTTTTTT. Encoded protein: CASSPGTGYTGELFF.

This chain links TRBV6-5 with TRBJ1-5; D is possibly TRBD1 (5 bases). V lost 6 bases and J 11 bases, leaving 11 bases between the germline ends. CDR1 and CDR2 (germline): MNHEY, SVGAGI. The CDR3 runs 11 residues. The CDR3 DNA is TGTGCCAGCAGCGACGGGGGGGCCCAGCATTTT. It yields the protein CASSDGGAQHF.

The chain combines TRBV18 with TRBJ2-1; 11 bases are a match to TRBD2. The trim removed 7 bases at V and 5 bases at J, leaving 1 base unmatched. There are 13 residues in the CDR3. Germline V gene sequence: CDR1 KGHSH, CDR2 LQKENI. CDR3 nucleotide sequence: TGTGCCAGCTTAGCGGGGGGGGACAATGAGCAGTTCTTC. It specifies CASLAGGDNEQFF. Looking up the rest from reference TRBV18 and TRBJ2-1 gives the full variable domain: NAGVMQNPRHLVRRRGQEARLRCSPMKGHSHVYWYRQLPEEGLKFMVYLQKENIIDESGMPKERFSAEFPKEGPSILRIQQVVRGDSAAYFCASLAGGDNEQFFGPGTRLTVL.

The chain couples TRBV18 to TRBJ2-1; 9 bases are a match to TRBD1. CDR3 length: 16 amino acids. V lost 3 bases to trimming and J lost 8 bases; unmatched junction nucleotides: 11. Germline CDR1 is KGHSH and CDR2 is LQKENI. The CDR3 region has the DNA TGTGCCAGCTCACCTCTCGGGACAGGGCTAAGGGATGAGCAGTTCTTC. It encodes CASSPLGTGLRDEQFF.

The rearrangement links TRBV5-1 to TRBJ1-3, with TRBD1 identical over 8 bases. Germline V gene data show CDR1 as SGHRS and CDR2 as YFSETQ. CDR3 length: 14 residues. V lost 4 bases and J lost 2; bases outside the gene matches: 2. This chain's CDR3 is CASSAGQAGNTIYF. CDR3 DNA sequence: TGCGCCAGCAGCGCGGGACAGGCTGGAAACACCATATATTTT.

The genes are TRBV29-1 and TRBJ1-2, with D uncertain. The length of the CDR3 is 12 residues. Germline CDR1 and CDR2: SQVTM and ANQGSEA. The V end lost 6 bases, the J end lost 5 bases, and 13 bases lay between the germline ends. The CDR3 nucleotides are TGCAGCGTGAACGGGGAAGCATATGGCTACACCTTC. Its translation: CSVNGEAYGYTF. The entire variable domain, with the rest obtained from reference TRBV29-1 and TRBJ1-2, is as follows: SAVISQKPSRDICQRGTSLTIQCQVDSQVTMMFWYRQQPGQSLTLIATANQGSEATYESGFVIDKFPISRPNLTFSTLTVSNMSPEDSSIYLCSVNGEAYGYTFGSGTRLTVV.

This clone is a singleton in its sample. The chain recombines TRBV7-9 with TRBJ1-1; D gene uncertain. Trimming stripped 3 bases from V and 1 base from J, with 6 bases between. The germline CDR1 and CDR2 sequences are SEHNR and FQNEAQ (reference sequence). The CDR3 runs to 13 residues. CDR3 in DNA: TGTGCCAGCAGCTTGAGTGGGAACACTGAAGCTTTCTTT. It is translated as CASSLSGNTEAFF.

The V and J genes are TRBV11-1 and TRBJ2-7; 8 positions match TRBD1. Germline V gene sequence: CDR1 SGHAT, CDR2 FQDESV (reference sequence). The V and J ends lost 3 bases and 0 bases, in that order; junction bases with no gene match: 1. The CDR3 is 14 amino acids. This CDR3 is CASSLGQVSYEQYF. The CDR3 DNA sequence: TGTGCCAGCAGCTTGGGACAGGTCTCCTACGAGCAGTACTTC.

The chain couples TRBV5-1 to TRBJ1-2; possibly TRBD1 for D (5 bases). This CDR3 region has 13 residues. V lost 0 bases and J lost 8, with 11 bases in between. CDR1 SGHRS and CDR2 YFSETQ come from the germline V gene. This chain's CDR3 is CASSLEGVVGYTF. CDR3 DNA sequence: TGCGCCAGCAGCTTGGAAGGGGTTGTCGGCTACACCTTC.

The J gene is TRBJ1-2, the V gene TRBV6-5; TRBD1 matches 9 bases. Germline loops: CDR1 MNHEY, CDR2 SVGAGI. The CDR3 contains 14 residues. V was clipped by 6 bases and J by 6 bases; unmatched bases: 8. The CDR3 spells CASRLTGGTNGYTF. The CDR3 region has the DNA TGTGCCAGCAGACTTACAGGGGGCACGAATGGCTACACCTTC.

The chain is built from TRBV4-1 and TRBJ2-7, with unresolved D. Per the germline V gene, CDR1 is MGHRA and CDR2 is YSYEKL. The length of the CDR3 is 12 residues. The germline V and J ends were trimmed by 0 bases and 6 bases, with 6 bases remaining between them. The CDR3 loop is CASSQEGVEQYF. CDR3 DNA sequence: TGCGCCAGCAGCCAAGAAGGAGTCGAGCAGTACTTC.

The V gene is TRBV28, the J gene TRBJ2-1, with 12 positions matching TRBD2. The length of the CDR3 is 15 residues. Germline CDR1 and CDR2: MDHEN and SYDVKM. Trimming at V came to 2 bases and at J to 4 bases, leaving 0 bases not matched to a gene. In DNA, the CDR3 is TGTGCCAGCAGTTTAGGGACTAGCGGGTACAATGAGCAGTTCTTC. Amino acids: CASSLGTSGYNEQFF.

This chain connects TRBV19 to TRBJ1-2; D is perhaps TRBD1 (5 bases). This CDR3 is 13 amino acids long. CDR1 is LNHDA and CDR2 is SQIVND in the germline V gene (reference sequence). Trimming removed 4 bases at V and 2 bases at J, with 8 bases between. CDR3 protein: CASSTSGNYGYTF. The CDR3 region has the DNA TGTGCCAGTAGTACATCAGGGAACTATGGCTACACCTTC.

This chain connects TRBV5-1 to TRBJ2-7, with a weak D call TRBD1 (7 bases). The germline V and J ends were trimmed by 4 bases and 7 bases, with 24 bases remaining between them. The germline V gene has CDR1 SGHRS and CDR2 YFSETQ. The CDR3 contains 16 residues. In DNA form, the CDR3 reads TGCGCCAGCAGCCTCGGAGGGGCAGGGGGAAGAGGTGAGCAGTACTTC. Protein product: CASSLGGAGGRGEQYF.

The rearrangement links TRBV2 to TRBJ2-2, with 8 bases matching TRBD1. Germline V gene sequence: CDR1 SNHLY, CDR2 FYNNEI. The V segment lost 4 bases and the J segment 2 bases; nucleotides outside the gene matches: 3. The CDR3 loop spans 15 amino acids. The CDR3 nucleotides read TGTGCCAGCAGTGTGGGACAGGATAACACCGGGGAGCTGTTTTTT. Translated: CASSVGQDNTGELFF.

CDR3 sequence: CASSSGQDNYGYTF. The CDR3 bases are TGTGCCAGCAGCTCTGGACAGGATAACTATGGCTACACCTTC. The gene calls are TRBV5-4 and TRBJ1-2, with 7 bases fitting TRBD1. V was clipped by 3 bases and J by 1 base; unmatched bases: 3. The germline gives CDR1 SGHNT, CDR2 YYREEE (reference sequence). This CDR3 has 14 amino acids.

The sample holds one count of this clone. The rearrangement joins TRBV7-2 to TRBJ1-1; 7 positions match TRBD1. V shed 5 bases, J shed 5 bases, and the junction held 11 bases outside the gene matches. This CDR3 contains 15 residues. Germline-derived CDR1 and CDR2 are SGHTA and FQGNSA. CDR3: CASSNQAGGHTEAFF. In DNA form, the CDR3 reads TGTGCCAGCAGCAACCAAGCAGGGGGGCATACTGAAGCTTTCTTT. Combining the CDR3 with reference TRBV7-2 and TRBJ1-1 gives the whole variable domain GAGVSQSPSNKVTEKGKDVELRCDPISGHTALYWYRQSLGQGLEFLIYFQGNSAPDKSGLPSDRFSAERTGGSVSTLTIQRTQQEDSAVYLCASSNQAGGHTEAFFGQGTRLTVV.

The CDR3 DNA sequence: TGTGCCAGCTCGCCTGGAGGGACTAACTACAATGAGCAGTTCTTC. Translation gives CASSPGGTNYNEQFF. V usage is TRBV18 and J usage is TRBJ2-1; the match to TRBD2 covers 7 bases. The trim removed 6 bases at V and 3 bases at J, leaving 8 bases unmatched. The CDR3 is made up of 15 amino acids. Looked up from germline, CDR1 is KGHSH and CDR2 is LQKENI.